A selection of T cell receptor beta chains follows, all from one sample in a study of shared clonotypes between healthy human individuals. The data were produced by immunoSEQ multiplex PCR, yet TCRdb's version contains in-frame clones alone and is incomplete. The data contain hundreds of thousands of clones, about 98% of them singletons. The sample taken for sequencing was naive CD8+ T cells sorted from blood. Receptors were obtained from a man aged 30-40 years in good health. Both conserved end residues are trimmed from each CDR3. D genes are given only for firm matches.

v_call	d_call	j_call	cdr3_aa
TRBV10-2	.	TRBJ2-2	ASTTLQTGELF
TRBV7-9	TRBD2	TRBJ2-5	ASISRSSGNQETQY
TRBV27	.	TRBJ2-1	ASSLLGGSFYNEQF
TRBV4-1	.	TRBJ2-3	ASSQEGPDTQY
TRBV11-2	TRBD2	TRBJ2-1	ASSSWGVLAGVNEQF
TRBV27	TRBD2	TRBJ2-1	ASSLVSGDSYNEQF
TRBV7-9	.	TRBJ2-7	ASSSGRDEQY
TRBV6-6	.	TRBJ2-4	ASSPVGLAKNIQY
TRBV7-6	.	TRBJ2-7	ASSSDRVPLWEQY
TRBV18	.	TRBJ2-1	ASSPRRGDGGSYNEQF
TRBV4-1	.	TRBJ2-6	ASSQDNPVAGANVLT
TRBV11-2	.	TRBJ2-5	ASSLVVWETQY
TRBV4-1	.	TRBJ1-2	ASSQEGTANYGYT
TRBV7-9	TRBD1	TRBJ2-5	ASSFEGQQETQY
TRBV11-2	.	TRBJ1-2	ASSHQRIGRKENYGYT
TRBV29-1	.	TRBJ2-4	SGLLQGNPGNIQY
TRBV7-9	TRBD2	TRBJ2-1	ASSSSTSGTSYNEQF
TRBV11-2	TRBD2	TRBJ2-7	ASTGVAGAVSYEQY
TRBV21-1	.	TRBJ2-2	ASSLSRIGELF
TRBV9	.	TRBJ1-5	ASSVGGERQPQH
TRBV29-1	.	TRBJ2-3	SVDGQEGTDTQY
TRBV15	TRBD1	TRBJ2-7	ATSRDWDRTYEQY
TRBV7-9	.	TRBJ1-2	ASSLRTSVDGYT
TRBV7-9	.	TRBJ2-3	ASSLEGRLTDTQY
TRBV7-2	.	TRBJ2-7	ASSSARVVFDYYEQY
TRBV10-2	.	TRBJ2-7	ASSPGGKGNEQY
TRBV28	.	TRBJ2-1	ASSSHSSPFSYNEQF
TRBV15	.	TRBJ2-7	ATSRDSGLAYEQY
TRBV25-1	TRBD1	TRBJ2-7	ASRSGRTGTGHAYEQY
TRBV2	TRBD2	TRBJ2-7	ASSETSGSYEQY
TRBV5-1	TRBD1	TRBJ2-7	ASSFRDRAYEQY
TRBV7-9	TRBD2	TRBJ2-5	ATLKAGGGETQY
TRBV16	.	TRBJ1-2	ASSQDPSNYGYT
TRBV7-2	.	TRBJ2-7	ASSFQAEQY